A selection of T cell receptor beta chains follows, all from one sample in a study of HIV-infected patients and healthy controls. TCRdb reanalysed the 5' RACE reads using MiXCR and keeps one entry per CDR3 protein. The table has 7,000 to 8,500 distinct CDR3 sequences, roughly 6% seen once; the top ten hold 20% to 25%. The source was blood, collected before antiretroviral therapy. All receptors come from an adult with HIV infection. CDR3s include the opening cysteine and the closing phenylalanine or tryptophan. D genes are given only for firm matches. For some rows the clone size is stated as once, few or many, or as a class when expanded; others skip it.

.,medium-sized,TRBV7-9,TRBJ1-1,CASSSTMGNTEAFF,TGTGCCAGCAGCTCGACAATGGGAAACACTGAAGCTTTCTTT
.,many,TRBV5-6,TRBJ2-6,CASSLRANVLTF,TGTGCCAGCAGCTTGAGGGCCAACGTCCTGACTTTC
TRBD1,medium-sized,TRBV12-3/TRBV12-4,TRBJ1-4,CASSQRDRGRGEKLFF,TGTGCCAGCAGCCAGAGGGACAGGGGGCGCGGTGAAAAACTGTTTTTT
.,.,TRBV19,TRBJ1-2,CASSIGTANYGYTF,TGTGCCAGTAGTATAGGGACAGCGAACTATGGCTACACCTTC
.,many,TRBV15,TRBJ1-1,CATSRVGRAEAFF,TGTGCCACCAGCAGAGTGGGAAGGGCGGAAGCTTTCTTT
.,.,TRBV12-3/TRBV12-4,TRBJ1-2,CASSPGPYYGYTF,TGTGCCAGCAGTCCGGGGCCCTACTATGGCTACACCTTC
.,.,TRBV27,TRBJ1-1,CASSSYTEAFF,TGTGCCAGCAGTTCCTACACTGAAGCTTTCTTT
TRBD2,medium-sized,TRBV11-2,TRBJ2-2,CASSIGGAGGELFF,TGTGCCAGCAGCATCGGGGGGGCCGGCGGGGAGCTGTTTTTT
.,few,TRBV7-2,TRBJ2-2,CASSLMGGTNTGELFF,TGTGCCAGCAGCTTAATGGGCGGAACGAACACCGGGGAGCTGTTTTTT
.,many,TRBV12-3/TRBV12-4,TRBJ2-5,CASSLNQETQYF,TGTGCCAGCAGTTTAAACCAAGAGACCCAGTACTTC
.,medium-sized,TRBV5-1,TRBJ1-1,CASSRTDGGTEAFF,TGCGCCAGCAGCCGGACAGACGGAGGAACTGAAGCTTTCTTT
.,few,TRBV7-9,TRBJ2-1,CASKGDSYYNEQFF,TGTGCCAGCAAGGGGGACTCATACTACAATGAGCAGTTCTTC
.,medium-sized,TRBV27,TRBJ2-3,CASSWREASDTQYF,TGTGCCAGCAGTTGGAGAGAAGCGTCAGATACGCAGTATTTT
.,.,TRBV20-1,TRBJ2-6,CSAREGNSGANVLTF,TGCAGTGCTAGAGAGGGGAACTCTGGGGCCAACGTCCTGACTTTC
.,medium-sized,TRBV20-1,TRBJ2-3,CSARDLGRGDTDTQYF,TGCAGTGCTAGAGATCTGGGCAGGGGGGACACAGATACGCAGTATTTT
.,many,TRBV4-1,TRBJ1-5,CASSQDQRVFVQGGNQPQHF,TGCGCCAGCAGCCAAGATCAGAGGGTGTTTGTACAGGGAGGGAATCAGCCCCAGCATTTT
.,many,TRBV24-1,TRBJ2-2,CATSEHGNTGELFF,TGTGCCACCAGTGAACACGGAAACACCGGGGAGCTGTTTTTT
.,many,TRBV7-2,TRBJ2-1,CASSLAIWEDPHNEQFF,TGTGCCAGCAGCTTAGCGATTTGGGAGGACCCCCACAATGAGCAGTTCTTC
.,many,TRBV12-3/TRBV12-4,TRBJ1-2,CASSTDGTFYGYTF,TGTGCCAGCAGTACGGACGGAACCTTCTATGGCTACACCTTC
.,medium-sized,TRBV29-1,TRBJ1-3,CSVELRSRYSGNTIYF,TGCAGCGTTGAATTGAGGAGCCGATACTCTGGAAACACCATATATTTT
.,medium-sized,TRBV29-1,TRBJ2-4,CSVDSKNIQYF,TGCAGCGTTGACTCCAAAAACATTCAGTACTTC
.,medium-sized,TRBV20-1,TRBJ2-5,CSAIPGGRETQYF,TGCAGTGCTATCCCCGGGGGCCGAGAGACCCAGTACTTC
TRBD1,many,TRBV20-1,TRBJ1-2,CSARKDRDGGYTF,TGCAGTGCTAGAAAGGACAGGGACGGCGGCTACACCTTC
.,.,TRBV4-1,TRBJ2-2,CASSPFGELFF,TGCGCCAGCAGCCCCTTCGGGGAGCTGTTTTTT
.,medium-sized,TRBV14,TRBJ2-7,CASSQGGTMPYEQYF,TGTGCCAGCAGCCAAGGGGGGACAATGCCCTACGAGCAGTACTTC
TRBD1,many,TRBV2,TRBJ1-2,CASIDRDGYTF,TGTGCCAGCATAGACAGGGATGGCTACACCTTC
TRBD1,.,TRBV11-2,TRBJ1-2,CASSLGQSTNYGYTF,TGTGCCAGCAGCTTGGGACAGTCAACTAACTATGGCTACACCTTC
TRBD1,many,TRBV29-1,TRBJ2-5,CSVDPGGGQETQYF,TGCAGCGTTGACCCAGGGGGCGGTCAAGAGACCCAGTACTTC
.,many,TRBV6-6,TRBJ2-4,CASSYASQRNIQYF,TGTGCCAGCAGTTATGCCTCCCAAAGAAACATTCAGTACTTC
.,medium-sized,TRBV29-1,TRBJ2-1,CSVEWENEQFF,TGCAGCGTTGAATGGGAGAATGAGCAGTTCTTC
TRBD1,.,TRBV29-1,TRBJ2-1,CSLTAPDRVSEQFF,TGCAGCTTAACGGCCCCCGACAGGGTCAGTGAGCAGTTCTTC
TRBD2,many,TRBV9,TRBJ2-2,CASSVDQTSGGAGTGELFF,TGTGCCAGCAGCGTAGATCAGACTAGCGGGGGCGCAGGCACCGGGGAGCTGTTTTTT
TRBD1,many,TRBV27,TRBJ1-5,CASSSLTGDGGPQHF,TGTGCCAGCAGTTCCCTTACAGGGGATGGGGGGCCCCAGCATTTT
.,.,TRBV3-1,TRBJ2-3,CASSQDFGGLETQYF,TGTGCCAGCAGCCAAGATTTTGGAGGCCTGGAGACGCAGTATTTT
.,many,TRBV6-6,TRBJ2-5,CASGRGGETQYF,TGTGCCAGTGGACGGGGAGGAGAGACCCAGTACTTC
TRBD1,medium-sized,TRBV10-3,TRBJ2-6,CAISDRFHEQGTYDGANVLTF,TGTGCCATCAGTGATAGGTTCCATGAACAGGGGACCTATGATGGGGCCAACGTCCTGACTTTC
TRBD2,many,TRBV6-5,TRBJ2-5,CASSYRGGTYQETQYF,TGTGCCAGCAGTTACCGGGGAGGGACGTACCAAGAGACCCAGTACTTC
TRBD1,.,TRBV6-1,TRBJ2-4,CASSAALGTGLAINIQYF,TGTGCCAGCAGTGCCGCCCTAGGGACAGGACTGGCCATAAACATTCAGTACTTC
.,few,TRBV6-1,TRBJ1-6,CASSEAGRSSYNSPLHF,TGTGCCAGCAGTGAAGCTGGCAGAAGCTCCTATAATTCACCCCTCCACTTT
.,many,TRBV29-1,TRBJ2-3,CSVEGRTDTQYF,TGCAGCGTTGAAGGGCGGACAGATACGCAGTATTTT
.,medium-sized,TRBV6-2/TRBV6-3,TRBJ2-3,CASTKGLFNRDLLTDTQYF,TGTGCCAGCACTAAGGGACTTTTCAACAGAGACCTCCTCACAGATACGCAGTATTTT
.,many,TRBV6-6,TRBJ2-3,CASSSGGVEYF,TGTGCCAGCAGTTCTGGGGGCGTAGAGTATTTT
TRBD2,medium-sized,TRBV11-2,TRBJ2-3,CASSLEAGGTDTQYF,TGTGCCAGCAGCTTAGAGGCGGGGGGCACAGATACGCAGTATTTT
TRBD2,many,TRBV12-3/TRBV12-4,TRBJ2-3,CASSSTSGGPTDTQYF,TGTGCCAGCAGTTCTACTAGCGGGGGCCCCACAGATACGCAGTATTTT
TRBD1,.,TRBV30,TRBJ2-1,CAWLRKGASYNEQFF,TGTGCCTGGTTAAGGAAGGGGGCTTCCTACAATGAGCAGTTCTTC
.,many,TRBV6-1,TRBJ1-1,CASSERFGGRGNTEAFF,TGTGCCAGCAGTGAAAGGTTTGGGGGCAGGGGGAACACTGAAGCTTTCTTT
.,.,TRBV4-2,TRBJ1-4,CASSQVKGEWLFF,TGTGCCAGCAGCCAAGTCAAAGGGGAGTGGCTGTTTTTT
.,medium-sized,TRBV12-3/TRBV12-4,TRBJ2-2,CASSFWLQANTGELFF,TGTGCCAGCAGTTTCTGGTTACAGGCTAACACCGGGGAGCTGTTTTTT
.,many,TRBV24-1,TRBJ1-5,CATSDSLGQPQHF,TGTGCCACCAGTGACTCTTTGGGTCAGCCCCAGCATTTT
.,many,TRBV12-3/TRBV12-4,TRBJ2-7,CASRGPGSDEQYF,TGTGCCAGCAGGGGGCCCGGTTCTGACGAGCAGTACTTC
TRBD1,medium-sized,TRBV6-1,TRBJ2-6,CASRAGDRGANVLTF,TGTGCCAGCAGAGCGGGGGACAGGGGAGCCAACGTCCTGACTTTC